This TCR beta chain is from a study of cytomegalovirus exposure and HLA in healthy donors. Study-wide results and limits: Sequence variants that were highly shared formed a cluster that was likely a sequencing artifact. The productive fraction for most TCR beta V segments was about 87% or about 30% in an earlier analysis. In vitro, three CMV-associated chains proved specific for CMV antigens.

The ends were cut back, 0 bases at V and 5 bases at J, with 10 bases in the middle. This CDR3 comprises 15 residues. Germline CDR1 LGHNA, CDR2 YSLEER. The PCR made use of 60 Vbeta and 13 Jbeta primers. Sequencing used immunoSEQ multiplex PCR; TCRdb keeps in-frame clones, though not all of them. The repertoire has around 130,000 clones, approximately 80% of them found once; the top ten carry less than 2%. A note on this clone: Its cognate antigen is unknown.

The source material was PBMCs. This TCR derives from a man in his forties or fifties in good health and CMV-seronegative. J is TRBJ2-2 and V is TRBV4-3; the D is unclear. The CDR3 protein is CASSQESVKTGELFF. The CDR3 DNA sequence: TGCGCCAGCAGCCAAGAATCGGTTAAAACCGGGGAGCTGTTTTTT.